This T cell receptor beta chain was identified during a study of vaccination effects on CD4 cells after COVID-19 (dated by TCRdb to 2022 to 2024). Some background on the complete study: Across the study, the median time from the second dose to post-vaccine sampling was 72 days (range 14 to 241). Cultures from other donors in the study were sequenced using the Oncomine TCR Beta short-read assay on an Illumina iSeq 100. The study compared SARS-CoV-2 spike-specific CD4+ TCR repertoires before and after mRNA vaccination in COVID-19 convalescent patients and infection-naive vaccine recipients. Altogether, around eleven COVID-19 convalescent patients and several SARS-CoV-2-naive healthy vaccine recipients made up the full study.

Study-wide conclusions, independent of this receptor: Marked clonal contraction was observed in both infection-induced and vaccine-induced clones at late post-vaccination timepoints, consistent with waning T cell responses. Only a small number of convalescent patients were included, and no early post-infection timepoints were available, which limited the study. In healthy vaccine recipients, vaccine-induced clones were almost all SARS-CoV-2 mono-reactive, with only 1 of 255 being cross-reactive with common cold coronaviruses.

The library was produced with the immunoSEQ multiplex PCR assay. DNA from the CD4+ T cells that had been cultured and isolated underwent TCR beta CDR3 sequencing. Turning to the authors' computational methods: The analysis removed non-productive TCR sequences, trimmed reads to the CDR3 region, and retained only CDR3s that were 7 or more amino acids long. Antigen-specific clonotypes were identified with the MANAFEST web app by comparing expansion in peptide wells against reference cultures. For clones to be considered positive, expansion at FDR<0.05 versus reference and all other wells, an odds ratio above 5, and a frequency above 0.1% in two replicate wells were required. A clonotype was defined as cross-reactive if the clonotype was significantly expanded both in SARS-CoV-2 spike wells and in at least one common cold coronavirus spike condition. Levenshtein distance calculated with the stringdist R package was used to assess CDR3 similarity, and unrooted trees were constructed with ape in R 3.6.1. This immuneACCESS table, as held by TCRdb, lists in-frame sequences with V and J called but not all clones. Of the missing ones, under half trace to an unresolved V gene in checked studies; the others have no known cause. V and J calls and clone size are copied from that table; D and trimming were computed from the DNA. This sample comprises about 15,000 clones, 75% of them detected only once. Together, the top ten hold roughly 25% of the sample.

Regarding this clone: The antigen it binds to is not known. No base quality information exists; no much larger clone differs at one position.

The CDR3 runs 15 residues from the cysteine to the phenylalanine. The read is trimmed to its CDR3 DNA, 45 bases read in frame from base 1. Via the germline V gene, CDR1 is SGHTA and CDR2 FQGNSA. V is shortened by 5 bases, J by 0 bases, and the region joining them spans 11 bases. In the ViraFEST assay, PBMC were stimulated with viral peptide pools, and TCR sequencing was then used to find antigen-specific CD4+ T cell clonotypes based on their expansion. After around ten days of culture, CD4+ T cells were isolated with the EasySep CD4+ T cell isolation kit. Participants received two doses of either the BNT162b2 or the mRNA-1273 mRNA SARS-CoV-2 vaccine. The absence of prior SARS-CoV-2 infection in healthy vaccine recipients was confirmed by negative nucleocapsid antibodies before and after vaccination. Around 2.1 million PBMC per well were cultured with approximately 10 ug/ml peptides in IMDM containing about 5% human AB serum, around 10 IU/ml IL-2 and gentamicin. On days 3 and 7, half of the culture medium was replaced with fresh IL-2-containing medium. Each peptide stimulation condition was cultured in triplicate wells unless otherwise noted. Using Ficoll-Paque Plus gradient centrifugation, PBMC were separated from whole blood and then either used fresh or cryopreserved at -140C. Overlapping peptide pools spanned the spike proteins of SARS-CoV-2 and the common cold coronaviruses HCoV-NL63, HCoV-OC43 and HCoV-229E. The QIAamp micro DNA kit was used to extract genomic DNA from the cultured CD4+ T cells.

This chain is built from TRBV7-2 and TRBJ2-1, with a tentative D call of TRBD1 or TRBD2, each matching 5 bases. Sequencing used CD4+ T cells from PBMCs cultured with HCoV-NL63 spike peptides, obtained after COVID-19 vaccination. Explained via the paper, the cell subset or site label denotes: HCoV-NL63 spike overlapping peptide pool stimulation. The clonotype comes from a human donor who received a COVID-19 vaccine. The CDR3 protein sequence reads: CASSAGTGSYNEQFF. At the DNA level, the sequence is TGTGCCAGCAGCGCCGGGACCGGCTCCTACAATGAGCAGTTCTTC.